This T cell receptor (beta chain) emerged from a study of tumor-infiltrating lymphocytes in primary liver carcinoma. Study observations and caveats: Pairs of tumor regions overlapped more than tumor-adjacent and tumor-blood pairs did.

This clonotype was picked up many times. What it binds is unknown. TCR beta cDNA was prepared out of roughly 500 ng total RNA by means of a constant-region primer. Sequencing libraries for TCR beta derived from three nested multiplex PCR rounds that used slightly modified ARM-PCR. PCR rounds one and two used TRBV1-TRBV30 forward primers with a C-beta reverse primer for around 11 cycles each. MiXCR was run by TCRdb on the multiplex PCR reads, yielding one entry per CDR3 protein. This table holds hundreds of thousands of distinct CDR3 sequences, 45% to 70% found once. This CDR3 has 15 amino acids. V was shortened by 3 bases and J by 3 bases, with 15 bases between the two germline ends. In germline, CDR1 is LGHNA, CDR2 YSLEER. RNA was extracted from whole blood without cell sorting, alongside germline DNA.

This receptor was obtained from a woman in her twenties or thirties with primary liver carcinoma and hepatitis B virus infection. Sequencing used peripheral blood. The chain links TRBV4-3 to TRBJ2-7; D might be TRBD1 (5 bases). Written as DNA, the CDR3 is TGCGCCAGCAGCCATACAGCAGGGTCCCTCTACGAGCAGTACTTC. Translation: CASSHTAGSLYEQYF.